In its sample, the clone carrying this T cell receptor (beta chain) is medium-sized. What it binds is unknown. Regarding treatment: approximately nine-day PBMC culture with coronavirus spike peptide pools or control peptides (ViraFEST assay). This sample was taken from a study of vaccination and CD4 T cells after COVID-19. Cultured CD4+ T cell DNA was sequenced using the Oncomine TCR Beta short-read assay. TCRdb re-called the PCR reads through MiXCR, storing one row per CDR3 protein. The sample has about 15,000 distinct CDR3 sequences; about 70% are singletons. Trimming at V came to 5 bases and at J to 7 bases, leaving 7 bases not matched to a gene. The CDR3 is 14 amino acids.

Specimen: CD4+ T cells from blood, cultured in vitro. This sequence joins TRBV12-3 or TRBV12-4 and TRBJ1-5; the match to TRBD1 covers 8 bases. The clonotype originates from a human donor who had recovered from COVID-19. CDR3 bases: TGTGCCAGCAGTCGGACAGGGCGCGGGCAGCCCCAGCATTTT. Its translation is CASSRTGRGQPQHF.